A selection of T cell receptor beta chains follows, all from one sample in a study of identifying expanded T cells in peripheral blood. Produced via immunoSEQ multiplex PCR; TCRdb's table is partial and in-frame only. Of approximately 100,000 clones in the sample, roughly 89% are singletons; the top ten hold about a sixth. Sequencing was performed on blood. The receptors here all came from a person aged 18 to 70 in good health. Each CDR3 is given with its conserved first and last residue. Each record gives: V gene, CDR3 protein.

TRBV9 | CASGTGELFF
TRBV7-2 | CASSPGTGIRNTEAFF
TRBV13 | CASSLFGQVLGSSYNEQFF
TRBV10-3 | CATQGTGATYEQYF
TRBV4-3 | CASSQDGQGWGYTF
TRBV4-3 | CASSQDTFGSSGNTIYF
TRBV14 | CASSQTQGVTEAFF
TRBV5-6 | CASSATVRWQSSYEQYF
TRBV5-1 | CASSLVGANTEAFF
TRBV2 | CASSPLAGGNTQYF
TRBV5-5 | CASSTTQGIIRGQYF
TRBV18 | CASSPRPTPGDTQYF
TRBV29-1 | CSVVQGPGSTIYF
TRBV29-1 | CSVEGRFSYEQYF
TRBV5-4 | CASSPGLAIGTDTQYF
TRBV5-4 | CASSLESPSINEQFF
TRBV10-3 | CAISESIGGYEQYF
TRBV13 | CASSKRLAGGRGLRAGELFF
TRBV7-6 | CASSQSRMGTGELFF
TRBV27 | CASSRTGRPRETQYF
TRBV6-5 | CASTNYQGWDGYTF
TRBV19 | CASSISHRGYYGYTF
TRBV5-1 | CASSPRPGVQGYNSPLHF
TRBV19 | CASTPAGNTIYF
TRBV19 | CASSYRTGYESYGYTF
TRBV11-2 | CASEGLIHEQYF
TRBV12-5 | CASGLAETSGGANTQYF
TRBV7-2 | CASSLLGNGGPQHF
TRBV6-5 | CASSSGTPPNEQFF
TRBV7-9 | CASSLVGLETQYF
TRBV7-9 | CASSYDRGNEKLFF
TRBV6-6 | CASSSTGRSSYEQYF
TRBV5-4 | CASSLGGAVDEQFF
TRBV6-1 | CASSELTSGGVDNEQFF
TRBV7-9 | CASSSGGGIGQPQHF
TRBV5-6 | CASSREGTGGSSEAFF
TRBV18 | CASSPRTNENTGELFF
TRBV29-1 | CSALKGDTYGYTF
TRBV5-6 | CASSFSGVQETQYF
TRBV19 | CASTTGGTSSDTQYF
TRBV6-5 | CASSDRGGFDEQFF
TRBV18 | CASSPQGPRAEAFF
TRBV2 | CASLVGGQNTEAFF
TRBV4-3 | CASSQVFRGNTEAFF
TRBV28 | CASSLLYEQYF
TRBV6-1 | CASRTMARGNQPQHF
TRBV6-5 | CASTTGYSGRDEQYF
TRBV30 | CAWRGGQSSNQPQHF
TRBV6-6 | CASSGTPGPNEKLFF
TRBV28 | CASSLIGVGNSPLHF
TRBV11-2 | CASSFTSGTEAFF
TRBV11-1 | CASSFAGAYEQYF
TRBV27 | CASSLSIVEGAAGYTF
TRBV15 | CATKGQNTEAFF
TRBV19 | CASSIMRGGPYEQYF